Presented here are 28 T cell receptor beta chains from one specimen sequenced in a study of blood T cell repertoires in COVID-19. TCRdb keeps only in-frame clones here, not all; method: immunoSEQ multiplex PCR. The data contain fewer than 150,000 clones, more than 75% of them singletons. Sequenced input: peripheral blood. All receptors come from a woman between 35 and 50 years old with acute or convalescent COVID-19.

The chain is built from TRBV27 and TRBJ2-2, with a tentative D call TRBD1 (6 bases). Germline V gene sequence: CDR1 MNHEY, CDR2 SMNVEV (reference sequence). The CDR3 sequence is 12 residues long. The ends were cut back, 4 bases at V and 12 bases at J, with 12 bases in the middle. CDR3 sequence reads: CASSSIRDKLFF. In DNA, the CDR3 is TGTGCCAGCAGTTCGATCCGGGACAAGCTGTTTTTT.

This clone was found once. The chain joins TRBV18 to TRBJ1-1; D is perhaps TRBD1 (6 bases). Trimming removed 3 bases at V and 3 bases at J, with 17 bases between. Germline-derived CDR1 and CDR2 are KGHSH and LQKENI. The CDR3 is made up of 16 amino acids. The CDR3: CASSPRLGAADTEAFF. DNA of the CDR3: TGTGCCAGCTCACCTAGACTGGGGGCTGCGGACACTGAAGCTTTCTTT.

The V gene is TRBV6-5, the J gene TRBJ1-5; 8 bases map to TRBD1. The germline CDR1 and CDR2 sequences are MNHEY and SVGAGI. The CDR3 totals 14 residues. The V and J ends lost 6 bases and 3 bases, in that order; junction bases with no gene match: 4. This chain's CDR3 is CASSPGQANQPQHF. The CDR3 DNA reads as TGTGCCAGCAGCCCGGGACAGGCCAATCAGCCCCAGCATTTT.

The table lists this clone with a few counts. This sequence joins TRBV23-1 and TRBJ2-7; 12 positions match TRBD1. TRBV23-1 qualifies as an ORF whose function is uncertain. The CDR3 extends over 16 amino acids. With V trimmed by 0 bases and J by 6 bases, 6 bases remained unmatched. The CDR3 nucleotides are TGCGCCAGCAGTCAATCGGGACAGGGGGCAGCGTCCGAGCAGTACTTC. Translating it yields CASSQSGQGAASEQYF.

The rearrangement joins TRBV4-3 to TRBJ2-3; 9 bases match TRBD2. Per the germline V gene, CDR1 is LGHNA and CDR2 is YSLEER. CDR3 length: 15 amino acids. The junction had 7 bases not matched to a gene; V was cut back by 4 bases and J by 5 bases. This CDR3 is CASSLTSGGEDTQYF. CDR3 DNA sequence: TGCGCCAGCAGCCTGACTAGCGGTGGGGAAGATACGCAGTATTTT.

This rearrangement joins TRBV19 to TRBJ2-5; D not certain. V was trimmed by 1 base and J by 1 base, leaving 7 bases between them. The CDR3 covers 14 residues. Germline V gene data show CDR1 as LNHDA and CDR2 as SQIVND (reference sequence). CDR3 nucleotide sequence: TGTGCCAGTAGTATAGGAGGTATCCAAGAGACCCAGTACTTC. It encodes CASSIGGIQETQYF. Complete variable domain (other parts from reference TRBV19 and TRBJ2-5): DGGITQSPKYLFRKEGQNVTLSCEQNLNHDAMYWYRQDPGQGLRLIYYSQIVNDFQKGDIAEGYSVSREKKESFPLTVTSAQKNPTAFYLCASSIGGIQETQYFGPGTRLLVL.

The chain combines TRBV28 with TRBJ1-2, with a tentative D call TRBD1 (6 bases). This CDR3 comprises 14 residues. The germline gives CDR1 MDHEN, CDR2 SYDVKM. V was shortened by 8 bases and J by 3 bases, with 16 bases between the two germline ends. The CDR3 protein is CASRVGGADYGYTF. The CDR3 nucleotides read TGTGCCAGCCGCGTGGGGGGGGCGGACTATGGCTACACCTTC.

The chain is built from TRBV29-1 and TRBJ2-5, with a tentative D call TRBD1 (6 bases). V shed 5 bases and J shed 5 bases, with 15 bases lying between them. CDR1 SQVTM and CDR2 ANQGSEA come from the germline V gene. The CDR3 covers 13 residues. CDR3 coding DNA: TGCAGCGTTTCTCGGGACATGCGGGAGACCCAGTACTTC. This encodes CSVSRDMRETQYF.

The rearrangement uses TRBV4-2 and TRBJ2-7; D remains unclear. Per germline, CDR1 LGHNA and CDR2 YNFKEQ. This CDR3 has 13 residues. V was cut by 0 bases and J by 2 bases, with 5 bases left in between. CDR3 in amino acids: CASSQEEPYEQYF. The CDR3 DNA reads TGTGCCAGCAGCCAAGAGGAGCCCTACGAGCAGTACTTC.

CDR3 sequence: CASSLGASGNTIYF. The CDR3 DNA sequence: TGTGCCAGCAGCTTAGGAGCCTCTGGAAACACCATATATTTT. The chain recombines TRBV7-9 with TRBJ1-3, with D uncertain. Looked up from germline, CDR1 is SEHNR and CDR2 is FQNEAQ (reference sequence). V was pared by 1 base and J by 0 bases, with 4 bases between. The CDR3 has 14 residues.

The chain joins TRBV10-3 to TRBJ2-7, with 8 nucleotides matching TRBD2. The CDR3 is made up of 16 amino acids. CDR1 and CDR2 (germline): ENHRY, SYGVKD. The junction had 9 bases not matched to a gene; V was cut back by 5 bases and J by 0 bases. The CDR3 DNA reads as TGTGCCATCAGTCGGGGGGGAAGGGGGAACTCCTACGAGCAGTACTTC. Translation gives CAISRGGRGNSYEQYF.

The V and J genes are TRBV7-9 and TRBJ2-1, with TRBD1 matching 8 bases. Germline CDR1 SEHNR, CDR2 FQNEAQ (reference sequence). This CDR3 has 18 amino acids. The V segment lost 5 bases and the J segment 0 bases; nucleotides outside the gene matches: 12. The CDR3 region is CASSRFLDRASSYNEQFF. As DNA, the CDR3 is TGTGCCAGCAGCCGTTTTCTGGACAGGGCAAGCTCCTACAATGAGCAGTTCTTC.

The genes are TRBV6-6 and TRBJ1-2; D may be TRBD1 (5 bases). Trimming removed 6 bases from V and 6 bases from J, with 11 bases in between. The germline CDR1 and CDR2 sequences are MNHNY and SVGAGI (reference sequence). This CDR3 is built from 12 residues. The CDR3 region is CASSRRGDGYTF. The CDR3 coding sequence is TGTGCCAGCAGCCGACGGGGGGATGGCTACACCTTC.

The gene calls are TRBV6-6 and TRBJ2-3, with no clear D. Deletions cut 0 bases from V and 5 bases from J, with 12 bases between. Germline CDR1 is MNHNY and CDR2 is SVGAGI (reference sequence). CDR3 length equals 15 residues. The CDR3, as DNA: TGTGCCAGCAGTTACTCCGGCGCGGAGATAGATACGCAGTATTTT. Its protein product is CASSYSGAEIDTQYF.

The chain is built from TRBV7-8 and TRBJ1-2; D is unresolved. CDR3 size: 13 residues. Germline values: CDR1 SGHVS, CDR2 FQNEAQ. Trimming took 8 bases from V and 3 from J, leaving 13 bases between them. The CDR3 DNA is TGTGCCAGCGAGGGCTTTGGGCACTATGGCTACACCTTC. Translation gives CASEGFGHYGYTF.

This clone occurred once. The chain uses TRBV6-5 and TRBJ2-7; 9 positions agree with TRBD1. V lost 5 bases, J lost 4 bases, and 3 bases stayed unmatched. The CDR3 sequence is 13 residues long. The germline gives CDR1 MNHEY, CDR2 SVGAGI. This CDR3 is CASSQDRGYEQYF. CDR3 coding DNA: TGTGCCAGCAGTCAGGACAGGGGTTACGAGCAGTACTTC.

Only a few counts were recorded for this clone. V is TRBV4-3 and J is TRBJ2-2, with D possibly matching TRBD1 (7 bases). Trimming removed 4 bases at V and 4 bases at J, with 16 bases between. Germline V gene lookup returns CDR1 LGHNA and CDR2 YSLEER. This CDR3 spans 16 amino acids. This CDR3 reads CASSRGGGASTGELFF. The CDR3, as DNA: TGCGCCAGCAGCCGAGGGGGCGGGGCGAGCACCGGGGAGCTGTTTTTT.

J is TRBJ2-1 and V is TRBV7-2, with 12 bases aligning to TRBD2. The CDR3 totals 14 residues. Germline V gene data show CDR1 as SGHTA and CDR2 as FQGNSA. V was pared by 1 base and J by 10 bases, with 2 bases of the junction left unmatched. CDR3 DNA: TGTGCCAGCAGCTTAGTACTAGCGGGAGGCGAGCAGTTCTTC. Translating gives CASSLVLAGGEQFF.

The chain is built from TRBV11-2 and TRBJ2-1; TRBD2 matches at 15 bases. CDR1 SGHAT and CDR2 FQNNGV come from the germline V gene. The CDR3 covers 19 residues. After removal of 4 bases from V and 0 bases from J, the junction contained 7 bases not matched to a gene. The CDR3 reads CASSSGLAGGRSSYNEQFF. The DNA for the CDR3 is TGTGCCAGCAGCTCCGGACTAGCGGGGGGGCGGAGCTCCTACAATGAGCAGTTCTTC.

The genes are TRBV5-8 and TRBJ1-5; possibly TRBD1 for D (5 bases). The CDR3 sequence is 15 residues long. V lost 7 bases and J 0 bases, leaving 14 bases between the germline ends. The germline V gene encodes CDR1 SGHTS and CDR2 YDEGEE. CDR3 residues: CASAGEVGSNQPQHF. CDR3 nucleotide sequence: TGTGCCAGCGCGGGGGAAGTGGGTAGCAATCAGCCCCAGCATTTT. Full variable domain (outside the CDR3, taken from reference TRBV5-8 and TRBJ1-5): EAGVTQSPTHLIKTRGQQATLRCSPISGHTSVYWYQQALGLGLQFLLWYDEGEERNRGNFPPRFSGRQFPNYSSELNVNALELEDSALYLCASAGEVGSNQPQHFGDGTRLSIL.

The rearrangement uses TRBV27 and TRBJ2-3, with D possibly being TRBD1 (6 bases). V lost 4 bases to trimming and J lost 10 bases, with 18 bases between them. CDR1 and CDR2 (germline): MNHEY, SMNVEV (reference sequence). The length of the CDR3 is 14 residues. The CDR3 bases are TGTGCCAGCAGTTCTACCCCAGGACAGACCCCGCAGTATTTT. Its protein product is CASSSTPGQTPQYF.

This clone was observed once. The V call is TRBV7-9, the J call TRBJ1-5; 8 positions match TRBD1. CDR3 length equals 16 residues. After removal of 5 bases from V and 4 bases from J, the junction contained 10 bases not matched to a gene. Germline lookup yields CDR1 SEHNR and CDR2 FQNEAQ (reference sequence). The CDR3 DNA is TGTGCCAGCAGCAAAGTGGCAGGGGGCTTAAATCAGCCCCAGCATTTT. Translation gives CASSKVAGGLNQPQHF.

The chain uses TRBV6-5 and TRBJ1-2, with 11 bases fitting TRBD1. Trimming removed 4 bases from V and 5 bases from J; junction bases left unmatched: 9. The CDR3 sequence is 16 residues long. From germline, CDR1 is MNHEY and CDR2 SVGAGI. The CDR3 nucleotides are TGTGCCAGCAGTTCTATTAGCCGGGACAGGGGGTATGGCTACACCTTC. Residues: CASSSISRDRGYGYTF.

V usage is TRBV20-1 and J usage is TRBJ1-2, with D possibly being TRBD1 (5 bases). The CDR3 extends over 14 amino acids. CDR1 is DFQATT, CDR2 SNEGSKA, per germline (reference sequence). Trimming removed 3 bases at V and 4 bases at J, with 15 bases between. The CDR3: CSASWQGNGYGYTF. In nucleotides, the CDR3 is TGCAGTGCTAGTTGGCAGGGAAATGGCTATGGCTACACCTTC.

The chain carries TRBV30 and TRBJ2-7; D possibly corresponds to TRBD2 (6 bases). Trimming cost V 0 bases and J 3 bases, with 12 bases left between them. This CDR3 is 14 amino acids long. Germline values: CDR1 GTSNPN, CDR2 SVGIG (reference sequence). DNA of the CDR3: TGTGCCTGGAGTGTGGGGGGAATCGTCTACGAGCAGTACTTC. Translated: CAWSVGGIVYEQYF. The full variable domain, with the rest looked up from reference TRBV30 and TRBJ2-7, is SQTIHQWPATLVQPVGSPLSLECTVEGTSNPNLYWYRQAAGRGLQLLFYSVGIGQISSEVPQNLSASRPQDRQFILSSKKLLLSDSGFYLCAWSVGGIVYEQYFGPGTRLTVT.

This chain uses TRBV27 with TRBJ2-5, with TRBD2 matching 7 bases. CDR3 length: 16 residues. After removal of 4 bases from V and 5 bases from J, the junction contained 13 bases not matched to a gene. CDR1 and CDR2 from the germline V gene are MNHEY and SMNVEV (reference sequence). The CDR3 reads CASSSTPQAGRETQYF. The DNA for the CDR3 is TGTGCCAGCAGTTCTACCCCCCAAGCGGGGCGTGAGACCCAGTACTTC.

This chain joins TRBV5-6 and TRBJ1-1, with D possibly matching TRBD1 (6 bases). Looked up from germline, CDR1 is SGHDT and CDR2 is YYEEEE. This CDR3 has 13 residues. The germline V and J ends were trimmed by 3 bases and 3 bases, with 9 bases remaining between them. In DNA, the CDR3 is TGTGCCAGCAGCTCCTACAGGGACACTGAAGCTTTCTTT. Translating gives CASSSYRDTEAFF.

The chain carries TRBV11-2 and TRBJ2-1, with 12 bases aligning to TRBD2. This CDR3 comprises 15 residues. V trimming: 5 bases; J trimming: 7 bases; junction bases outside the gene matches: 6. Germline CDR1 is SGHAT and CDR2 is FQNNGV. The DNA of the CDR3 is TGTGCCAGCAGCCCCGGGACTAGCGGGTTAAATGAGCAGTTCTTC. Amino acids: CASSPGTSGLNEQFF.